This T cell receptor (beta chain) comes out of a study of vaccination and CD4 T cells after COVID-19. In regard to this clonotype: Antigen specificity is unknown.

Sequenced with the Oncomine TCR Beta short-read assay was DNA taken from cultured CD4+ T cells. The authors extracted genomic DNA from cultured CD4+ T cells. Each CDR3 protein is one row after TCRdb ran MiXCR on the PCR reads. This table holds fewer than 15,000 distinct CDR3 sequences, roughly half found once. Trimming removed 4 bases at V and 0 bases at J, with 11 bases between. CDR1 is MNHNS and CDR2 is SASEGT in the germline V gene. There are 15 residues in the CDR3. Treatment in this sample: roughly 10-day PBMC culture with coronavirus spike peptide pools or control peptides (ViraFEST assay). Positivity by PCR occurred from March to December 2020, a period that predated US Alpha, Beta and Delta variants.

Sequencing was performed on CD4+ T cells from blood, cultured in vitro. This clonotype was sampled from a human donor who had recovered from COVID-19. The chain joins TRBV6-1 to TRBJ2-3; D possibly corresponds to TRBD2 (6 bases). CDR3 nucleotide sequence: TGTGCCAGCAGTGTGACTAGTTGGAGCACAGATACGCAGTATTTT. Protein sequence: CASSVTSWSTDTQYF.